Presented here are 23 T cell receptor beta chains from one specimen sequenced in a study of CD8+ T cells in alopecia areata. cDNA reverse transcribed from extracted RNA served as the sequencing template. The table came from immunoSEQ multiplex PCR; TCRdb's copy has only in-frame clones and leaves some out. The sample lists around 150,000 clones, 60% occurring once. Treatment of the sample: oral pan-JAK inhibitor, 5-10 mg twice daily. The material was CD4+ T cells sorted from blood, obtained at week 24, from a patient treated with tofacitinib. Receptor source: a human donor with alopecia areata.

Written as DNA, the CDR3 is TGCGCCAGCAGCCAAGTCGGCTACGGTACAACTATGGGGCAGTTCTTC. This translates into CASSQVGYGTTMGQFF. The gene calls are TRBV4-1 and TRBJ2-1; D is ambiguous. Germline V gene sequence: CDR1 MGHRA, CDR2 YSYEKL. Trimming took 1 base from V and 12 from J, leaving 22 bases between them. The CDR3 is 16 amino acids.

CDR3 sequence: CASSPTKNTEAFF. CDR3 DNA sequence: TGTGCCAGCAGCCCCACCAAGAACACTGAAGCTTTCTTT. The chain is built from TRBV7-9 and TRBJ1-1; D unresolved. The CDR3 covers 13 residues. V was cut by 5 bases and J by 1 base, with 8 bases left in between. Germline V gene sequence: CDR1 SEHNR, CDR2 FQNEAQ (reference sequence).

V is TRBV6-5 and J is TRBJ1-5; the D is unclear. Trimming removed 0 bases from V and 2 bases from J, with 8 bases in between. The V gene's germline CDR1 is MNHEY and CDR2 SVGAGI. The CDR3 totals 15 residues. The CDR3 region has the DNA TGTGCCAGCAGTTACTCGAATCAGGGCAATCAGCCCCAGCATTTT. This gives the protein CASSYSNQGNQPQHF.

The chain joins TRBV30 to TRBJ1-2, with D possibly matching TRBD1 (5 bases). V shed 4 bases and J shed 4 bases, with 16 bases lying between them. The length of the CDR3 is 14 residues. Germline V gene lookup returns CDR1 GTSNPN and CDR2 SVGIG (reference sequence). The CDR3: CAWMMVPGTYGYTF. DNA of the CDR3: TGTGCCTGGATGATGGTTCCTGGGACCTATGGCTACACCTTC.

The chain employs TRBV5-4 and TRBJ2-5; D not resolved. V was trimmed by 0 bases and J by 1 base, leaving 10 bases between them. Looked up from germline, CDR1 is SGHNT and CDR2 is YYREEE (reference sequence). The CDR3 has 15 amino acids. Here the CDR3 reads CASSLALMAQETQYF. CDR3 coding DNA: TGTGCCAGCAGCTTGGCCCTAATGGCCCAAGAGACCCAGTACTTC. Combining the CDR3 with reference TRBV5-4 and TRBJ2-5 gives the whole variable domain ETGVTQSPTHLIKTRGQQVTLRCSSQSGHNTVSWYQQALGQGPQFIFQYYREEENGRGNFPPRFSGLQFPNYSSELNVNALELDDSALYLCASSLALMAQETQYFGPGTRLLVL.

The V call is TRBV28, the J call TRBJ1-5; D is unresolved. The CDR3 is 11 amino acids. Germline assignment: CDR1 MDHEN and CDR2 SYDVKM. With 6 bases removed from V and 8 bases from J, the gap between germline ends came to 8 bases. This CDR3 reads CASRNDEPQHF. Here the CDR3 DNA reads TGTGCCAGCAGAAATGATGAGCCCCAGCATTTT.

This rearrangement joins TRBV15 to TRBJ1-2; no clear D gene. There are 16 residues in the CDR3. CDR1 LNHNV and CDR2 YYDKDF come from the germline V gene (reference sequence). V gave up 0 bases and J gave up 4 bases, with 15 bases separating them. CDR3 amino acids: CATSRDITHNAYGYTF. The CDR3 DNA reads as TGTGCCACCAGCAGAGATATAACCCACAACGCCTATGGCTACACCTTC.

The chain has TRBV29-1 and TRBJ2-5; possible D gene TRBD1, 5 bases. This CDR3 comprises 13 residues. Germline values: CDR1 SQVTM, CDR2 ANQGSEA. V was trimmed by 4 bases and J by 7 bases, leaving 16 bases between them. CDR3 protein: CSVGTPLIPTQYF. For the CDR3, the DNA is TGCAGCGTTGGGACACCTCTAATACCGACCCAGTACTTC.

This clone was detected a few times. The V and J genes are TRBV2 and TRBJ1-1, with unresolved D. V lost 5 bases, J lost 3 bases, and 4 bases lay in between. The CDR3 covers 11 residues. Germline values: CDR1 SNHLY, CDR2 FYNNEI. Written as DNA, the CDR3 is TGTGCCAGCAGTCCATACACTGAAGCTTTCTTT. Translating it yields CASSPYTEAFF.

The rearrangement links TRBV14 to TRBJ2-3; 11 bases are shared with TRBD2. V lost 4 bases to trimming and J lost 0 bases; unmatched junction nucleotides: 3. The CDR3 totals 16 residues. Germline-derived CDR1 and CDR2 are SGHDN and FVKESK. The CDR3 nucleotides are TGTGCCAGCAGCCCTAGACTAGCGGGGAGCACAGATACGCAGTATTTT. Translating gives CASSPRLAGSTDTQYF.

This clone was seen a handful of times. The chain joins TRBV5-6 to TRBJ1-2; D is ambiguous. V gave up 2 bases and J gave up 0 bases, with 5 bases separating them. Germline V CDR1 and CDR2: SGHDT, YYEEEE. CDR3 length: 13 amino acids. The CDR3 is CASSFQPNYGYTF. The CDR3 nucleotides read TGTGCCAGCAGCTTTCAGCCTAACTATGGCTACACCTTC. Variable domain in full (rest from reference TRBV5-6 and TRBJ1-2): DAGVTQSPTHLIKTRGQQVTLRCSPKSGHDTVSWYQQALGQGPQFIFQYYEEEERQRGNFPDRFSGHQFPNYSSELNVNALLLGDSALYLCASSFQPNYGYTFGSGTRLTVV.

V gene TRBV29-1 combines with J gene TRBJ1-2; D may be TRBD1 (5 bases). Germline V gene data show CDR1 as SQVTM and CDR2 as ANQGSEA. The CDR3 contains 12 residues. The V gene lost 7 bases and the J gene lost 3 bases, with 12 bases spanning the gap. The CDR3 DNA is TGCAGCGGGCGACAGCGGGACTATGGCTACACCTTC. Translation: CSGRQRDYGYTF.

The gene calls are TRBV2 and TRBJ1-1; TRBD1 matches at 8 bases. The junction had 9 bases not matched to a gene; V was cut back by 7 bases and J by 8 bases. The CDR3 runs 13 residues. Germline-derived CDR1 and CDR2 are SNHLY and FYNNEI. CDR3 sequence: CASNPDRAAEAFF. In DNA, the CDR3 is TGTGCCAGCAACCCGGACAGGGCTGCCGAAGCTTTCTTT.

The genes are TRBV11-1 and TRBJ2-1; 9 positions match TRBD2. CDR3 length: 16 amino acids. Germline CDR1 reads SGHAT; CDR2 reads FQDESV (reference sequence). Trimming took 0 bases from V and 4 from J; bases not matched to a gene: 4. The CDR3 coding sequence is TGTGCCAGCAGCTTAGCGGGTAGCGGGGGTTACAATGAGCAGTTCTTC. The encoded protein is CASSLAGSGGYNEQFF.

This clone was seen more than once but under ten times. The sample carries other DNA sequences with the same CDR3. J is TRBJ1-1 and V is TRBV7-2; no firm D call. Per germline, CDR1 SGHTA and CDR2 FQGNSA. This CDR3 region has 13 residues. V was shortened by 5 bases and J by 1 base, with 8 bases between the two germline ends. The CDR3 reads CASSPRRNTEAFF. Written as DNA, the CDR3 is TGTGCCAGCAGCCCAAGACGGAACACTGAAGCTTTCTTT.

The genes are TRBV5-1 and TRBJ2-5; the D call may be TRBD1 or TRBD2 (5 bases each). V lost 4 bases, J lost 4 bases, and 14 bases lay in between. This CDR3 is built from 14 residues. Per germline, CDR1 SGHRS and CDR2 YFSETQ. The CDR3 is CASSPGDARETQYF. The CDR3 region has the DNA TGCGCCAGCAGCCCCGGGGACGCCCGAGAGACCCAGTACTTC.

This clone was observed a few times. The chain couples TRBV25-1 to TRBJ2-3, with D possibly TRBD1 on 5 matching bases. Trimming shortened V by 4 bases and J by 3 bases, and 14 bases separated the two germline ends. In germline, CDR1 is MGHDK, CDR2 SYGVNS. CDR3 size: 15 residues. The CDR3 reads CASSATTEITDTQYF. The CDR3 nucleotides are TGTGCCAGCAGTGCGACGACAGAAATAACAGATACGCAGTATTTT.

The chain recombines TRBV5-6 with TRBJ1-6; D may be TRBD1 (6 bases). V shed 0 bases and J shed 7 bases, with 11 bases lying between them. The CDR3 totals 15 residues. CDR1 is SGHDT and CDR2 is YYEEEE in the germline V gene. CDR3 sequence (DNA): TGTGCCAGCAGCTTGGGGGGGCCCCTAAATTCACCCCTCCACTTT. It specifies CASSLGGPLNSPLHF.

V and J are TRBV5-1 and TRBJ2-5, with TRBD2 identical over 9 bases. The trim removed 0 bases at V and 2 bases at J, leaving 5 bases unmatched. Looked up from germline, CDR1 is SGHRS and CDR2 is YFSETQ. The CDR3 has 16 residues. The DNA for the CDR3 is TGCGCCAGCAGCTTGGGGGCTAGCGGGGATCAAGAGACCCAGTACTTC. It yields the protein CASSLGASGDQETQYF.

The chain links TRBV7-8 to TRBJ2-3; 7 positions match TRBD2. The CDR3 loop spans 17 amino acids. V shed 4 bases and J 2 bases; nucleotides not matched to a gene: 12. Germline CDR1 and CDR2: SGHVS and FQNEAQ. The CDR3 sequence: CASSSLGGGAPTDTQYF. The CDR3 DNA reads TGTGCCAGCAGCTCTCTTGGGGGAGGGGCCCCCACAGATACGCAGTATTTT.

Only a few counts were recorded for this clone. This chain connects TRBV9 to TRBJ2-7; possibly TRBD2 for D (5 bases). The CDR3 runs to 12 residues. The V gene's germline CDR1 is SGDLS and CDR2 YYNGEE. Trimming left V 0 bases short and J 6 bases short, with 7 bases between. The CDR3 sequence: CASSVVAGEQYF. CDR3 bases: TGTGCCAGCAGCGTAGTGGCGGGCGAGCAGTACTTC.

This rearrangement joins TRBV5-6 to TRBJ2-3; the match to TRBD2 covers 7 bases. V shed 10 bases, J shed 3 bases, and the junction held 11 bases outside the gene matches. The CDR3 extends over 14 amino acids. Germline V gene lookup returns CDR1 SGHDT and CDR2 YYEEEE. CDR3 sequence: CASREGKRTDTQYF. CDR3 nucleotides: TGTGCCTCAAGGGAGGGGAAGAGAACAGATACGCAGTATTTT.

This rearrangement joins TRBV6-6 to TRBJ2-7; 8 bases align to TRBD2. The CDR3 contains 13 residues. J gave up 2 bases and V 7 bases, and 4 bases lay outside the gene matches. Germline V gene sequence: CDR1 MNHNY, CDR2 SVGAGI (reference sequence). The CDR3 here is CASTPGGAYEQYF. CDR3 bases: TGTGCCAGCACTCCGGGAGGGGCCTACGAGCAGTACTTC.